Below are 23 T cell receptor beta chains sequenced from a single sample in a study of metastatic and nonmetastatic thyroid tumors. TCRdb reprocessed the PCR reads via MiXCR. The table includes some 40,000 clones, about 15% detected once. The entire patient cohort was treatment-naive prior to thyroid surgery. The sequenced sample was blood. These receptors were taken from a female donor with papillary thyroid cancer or a benign thyroid nodule (not recorded which). Some clones in this sample may be carry-over from other donors' samples.

In this sample, this clone turned up many times. The rearrangement links TRBV2 to TRBJ2-7; D is unresolved. Trimming took 6 bases from V and 0 from J, leaving 9 bases between them. Germline CDR1 SNHLY, CDR2 FYNNEI. The CDR3 loop spans 13 amino acids. CDR3 bases: TGTGCCAGCAGGGAAAATCCCTCCTACGAGCAGTACTTC. Its protein is CASRENPSYEQYF.

This clone was recorded many times. The genes are TRBV28 and TRBJ2-5, with TRBD2 identical over 7 bases. Germline CDR1 is MDHEN and CDR2 is SYDVKM. The CDR3 runs 15 residues. Trimming cost V 2 bases and J 5 bases; bases outside gene matches: 8. CDR3 in amino acids: CASSLPSAGVETQYF. For the CDR3, the DNA is TGTGCCAGCAGTTTACCTAGCGCGGGGGTGGAGACCCAGTACTTC.

This clone was detected ten times or more. This chain uses TRBV7-2 with TRBJ1-5; a possible D gene is TRBD1 (5 bases). Trimming removed 1 base at V and 7 bases at J, with 14 bases between. Germline loops: CDR1 SGHTA, CDR2 FQGNSA. The CDR3 extends over 15 amino acids. In DNA, the CDR3 is TGTGCCAGCAGCTTAGGGTGGCAGGGTAACCAGCCCCAGCATTTT. Amino acid sequence: CASSLGWQGNQPQHF.

This clone was detected ten times or more. CDR3 protein: CASSFGTGIYNEQFF. In DNA, the CDR3 is TGTGCCAGCAGCTTCGGGACAGGGATTTACAATGAGCAGTTCTTC. V and J are TRBV11-2 and TRBJ2-1; 9 bases fit TRBD1. This CDR3 spans 15 amino acids. CDR1 is SGHAT, CDR2 FQNNGV, per germline. V dropped 3 bases and J dropped 4; count of bases not matched to a gene: 4.

This clone was seen ten or more times. The chain carries TRBV28 and TRBJ2-1, with TRBD2 identical over 7 bases. The V gene's germline CDR1 is MDHEN and CDR2 SYDVKM. The CDR3 consists of 18 residues. V was pared by 2 bases and J by 2 bases, with 12 bases of the junction left unmatched. The CDR3 spells CASSLNAKRGLAYNEQFF. The CDR3 nucleotides are TGTGCCAGCAGTTTAAATGCGAAGCGGGGACTCGCCTACAATGAGCAGTTCTTC.

Comment on this clone: The junction and the germline gene differ at one end; a read error may be behind it. This CDR3 is also generated by other DNA sequences in the sample. The V and J genes are TRBV20-1 and TRBJ1-3; the match to TRBD1 covers 10 bases. Germline CDR1 reads DFQATT; CDR2 reads SNEGSKA (reference sequence). This CDR3 has 16 amino acids. For the CDR3, the DNA is TGCAGTGCTAGAGGCGGGGACAGGGGCTCTGGAAACACAATATACTTT. Translation: CSARGGDRGSGNTIYF.

This clone has more than one count but fewer than ten. The chain carries TRBV19 and TRBJ2-2; D is unresolved. The length of the CDR3 is 12 residues. Trimming pared 8 bases from V and 6 bases from J, leaving 10 bases between. Germline V gene lookup returns CDR1 LNHDA and CDR2 SQIVND (reference sequence). This CDR3 reads CASLRRSGELFF. The CDR3 bases are TGTGCCAGTCTTAGACGGTCCGGGGAGCTGTTTTTT.

This clone has ten or more counts. The chain couples TRBV7-9 to TRBJ2-1; 10 bases match TRBD2. Germline loops: CDR1 SEHNR, CDR2 FQNEAQ (reference sequence). The V segment lost 6 bases and the J segment 4 bases; nucleotides outside the gene matches: 6. This CDR3 spans 15 amino acids. The CDR3 reads CASRDGLADYNEQFF. In nucleotides, the CDR3 is TGTGCCAGCAGGGATGGACTAGCGGATTACAATGAGCAGTTCTTC.

Regarding this clone: Since a much larger clone is just one base distant, this may be a read error. The chain uses TRBV6-5 and TRBJ2-3, with TRBD2 matching over 9 bases. The CDR3 is made up of 16 amino acids. CDR1 is MNHEY and CDR2 is SVGAGI in the germline V gene. DNA of the CDR3: TGTACCAGCAGTTACTCGTCTAGCGGGATCACAGATACGCAGTATTTT. Amino acid sequence: CTSSYSSSGITDTQYF.

The rearrangement uses TRBV6-5 and TRBJ2-2; no reliable D call. CDR3 length: 13 amino acids. The V end was cut by 0 bases, the J end by 4 bases, with 3 bases between. Germline V gene sequence: CDR1 MNHEY, CDR2 SVGAGI. DNA of the CDR3: TGTGCCAGCAGTTACTCCCCCACCGGGGAGCTGTTTTTT. Protein: CASSYSPTGELFF.

There are many counts of this clone. This chain uses TRBV20-1 with TRBJ2-7, with D unclear. The CDR3 is made up of 11 amino acids. Between the trimmed V and J ends, which lost 6 bases and 11 bases, there was a span of 17 bases. Germline CDR1 is DFQATT and CDR2 is SNEGSKA (reference sequence). The DNA of the CDR3 is TGCAGTGCCAATTCCGGGTCGAAGGAGTACTTC. This encodes CSANSGSKEYF.

The rearrangement uses TRBV20-1 and TRBJ1-1; 7 nucleotides match TRBD1. V was clipped by 1 base and J by 5 bases; unmatched bases: 7. Germline values: CDR1 DFQATT, CDR2 SNEGSKA (reference sequence). This CDR3 is 14 amino acids long. The CDR3 DNA is TGCAGTGCTAGAGGTCCAGGGGGTGGAACTGAAGCTTTCTTT. This gives the protein CSARGPGGGTEAFF.

This rearrangement joins TRBV5-1 to TRBJ2-2; D not resolved. CDR3 length: 13 amino acids. V lost 4 bases and J 8 bases, leaving 12 bases between the germline ends. The germline V gene encodes CDR1 SGHRS and CDR2 YFSETQ. The CDR3 loop reads CASSLVPRGELFF. In DNA form, the CDR3 reads TGCGCCAGCAGCCTGGTCCCTAGGGGGGAGCTGTTTTTT.

This clone occurred many times. The V and J genes are TRBV12-3 or TRBV12-4 and TRBJ1-6, with D unresolved. Trimming pared 3 bases from V and 0 bases from J, leaving 6 bases between. The CDR3 covers 15 residues. The CDR3 region has the DNA TGTGCCAGCAGTTTTCAGGACTCCTATAATTCACCCCTCCACTTT. This translates into CASSFQDSYNSPLHF.

In its sample, this clone was seen many times. The chain recombines TRBV5-4 with TRBJ1-6; perhaps TRBD1 as D (6 bases). Germline V gene sequence: CDR1 SGHNT, CDR2 YYREEE (reference sequence). This CDR3 is built from 15 residues. Deletions cut 0 bases from V and 10 bases from J, with 14 bases between. The CDR3 reads CASSLEQGGKSPLHF. CDR3 nucleotide sequence: TGTGCCAGCAGCTTGGAACAGGGAGGAAAGTCACCCCTCCACTTT.

This clone was observed at least ten times. This chain uses TRBV19 with TRBJ2-7; a possible D gene is TRBD1 (6 bases). V lost 5 bases and J 3 bases, leaving 11 bases between the germline ends. Germline lookup yields CDR1 LNHDA and CDR2 SQIVND (reference sequence). There are 13 residues in the CDR3. CDR3 nucleotide sequence: TGTGCCAGTAGTCCCCTGGACAGCTACGAGCAGTACTTC. This sequence encodes CASSPLDSYEQYF.

In its sample, this clone was seen many times. The chain couples TRBV7-2 to TRBJ1-6, with D perhaps TRBD1 (5 bases). Germline values: CDR1 SGHTA, CDR2 FQGNSA. The CDR3 runs to 13 residues. Deletions cut 4 bases from V and 13 bases from J, with 14 bases between. CDR3 sequence reads: CASSSRQSFPLHF. CDR3 coding DNA: TGTGCCAGCAGCTCCCGACAGTCTTTTCCCCTCCACTTT. Full variable domain (remainder filled in from reference TRBV7-2 and TRBJ1-6): GAGVSQSPSNKVTEKGKDVELRCDPISGHTALYWYRQSLGQGLEFLIYFQGNSAPDKSGLPSDRFSAERTGGSVSTLTIQRTQQEDSAVYLCASSSRQSFPLHFGNGTRLTVT.

This clone was seen repeatedly, ten times or more. Distinct nucleotide sequences in the sample also encode this CDR3. The chain couples TRBV2 to TRBJ2-5, with 11 bases fitting TRBD2. This CDR3 is built from 14 residues. Germline V gene data show CDR1 as SNHLY and CDR2 as FYNNEI. V was pared by 7 bases and J by 7 bases, with 8 bases of the junction left unmatched. DNA of the CDR3: TGTGCCAGCAAAGTACTAGCGGGAGTAGGGACCCAGTACTTC. This codes for CASKVLAGVGTQYF.

For this clone: Sequence at one end of the junction differs from germline and may be a read error. The rearrangement links TRBV11-2 to TRBJ2-5; 8 bases map to TRBD1. The CDR3 spans 17 residues. Germline CDR1 reads SGHAT; CDR2 reads FQNNGV. The CDR3 coding sequence is TGTGCCAGCAGCCCACCGGGACAGGCGGTCAAAAAAGAGAACCAGTACTTC. This translates into CASSPPGQAVKKENQYF.

A word on this clone: This may arise from a read error, as a much more abundant clone is one base away. The DNA for the CDR3 is TGTGCCAGCAGGGTGGGGTGTCTCTCCTACGAGCAGTACTTC. Translation gives CASRVGCLSYEQYF. The rearrangement links TRBV7-8 to TRBJ2-7; unclear D gene. This CDR3 comprises 14 residues. Germline-derived CDR1 and CDR2 are SGHVS and FQNEAQ. Trimming cost V 6 bases and J 0 bases, with 12 bases left between them.

The chain uses TRBV5-1 and TRBJ2-1; 7 bases map to TRBD1. The trim removed 0 bases at V and 8 bases at J, leaving 8 bases unmatched. The CDR3 is 15 amino acids. Germline assignment: CDR1 SGHRS and CDR2 YFSETQ. The CDR3 coding sequence is TGCGCCAGCAGCTTGGAGACAGGGCATCGCGATGAGCAGTTCTTC. Translation: CASSLETGHRDEQFF.

This clone was counted many times. The V and J genes are TRBV30 and TRBJ2-2; 10 nucleotides agree with TRBD1. This CDR3 region has 17 residues. V lost 6 bases to trimming and J lost 0 bases; unmatched junction nucleotides: 10. The germline V gene has CDR1 GTSNPN and CDR2 SVGIG (reference sequence). The CDR3 DNA follows: TGTGCCTGCCAAAAGCTAGGACAGGGGGCGAACACCGGGGAGCTGTTTTTT. Translation gives CACQKLGQGANTGELFF.

The chain links TRBV30 to TRBJ1-1, with 7 bases identical to TRBD1. This CDR3 contains 14 residues. Germline assignment: CDR1 GTSNPN and CDR2 SVGIG (reference sequence). The V and J ends lost 5 bases and 5 bases, in that order; junction bases with no gene match: 11. The CDR3 here is CAWGPRRGWTEAFF. CDR3 sequence (DNA): TGTGCCTGGGGTCCCCGCAGGGGGTGGACTGAAGCTTTCTTT.